These 27 T cell receptor beta chains share one sample of origin, sequenced in a study of CD8+CD57+ T cells in acquired aplastic anemia. TCR beta VDJ combinations and CDR3 sequences were profiled from genomic DNA. TCRdb analysed the reads with MiXCR anew, one entry per CDR3 protein. The sample has 400,000 to 600,000 distinct CDR3 sequences; more than 25% are singletons. Patients picked for sequencing had shown CD8+CD57+ cell expansion detected by flow cytometry. Sequenced input: sorted CD4+, CD8+, or CD8+CD57+ T cells (not recorded which) from PBMCs. Receptor source: a human donor with aplastic anemia.

This clonotype was observed at least ten times. The rearrangement uses TRBV2 and TRBJ2-1; 7 nucleotides agree with TRBD2. The trim removed 7 bases at V and 4 bases at J, leaving 4 bases unmatched. The CDR3 has 13 amino acids. Germline V gives CDR1 SNHLY, CDR2 FYNNEI. CDR3 nucleotide sequence: TGTGCCAGCACTCTAGCGGAGTACAATGAGCAGTTCTTC. Translation gives CASTLAEYNEQFF.

This clonotype appeared many times. CDR3 nucleotide sequence: TGTGCCACCAGCAGAGACAGTCCATACGAGCAGTACTTC. Protein: CATSRDSPYEQYF. The V gene is TRBV15, the J gene TRBJ2-7; D call uncertain. The CDR3 length is 13 residues. Germline V CDR1 and CDR2: LNHNV, YYDKDF (reference sequence). Deletions cut 0 bases from V and 4 bases from J, with 7 bases between.

This clonotype was detected ten times or more. The rearrangement uses TRBV7-3 and TRBJ1-1; the D is unclear. V was cut by 4 bases and J by 3 bases, with 9 bases left in between. This CDR3 spans 13 amino acids. Germline lookup yields CDR1 SGHTA and CDR2 FQGTGA. The CDR3 sequence: CASSSDGDTEAFF. CDR3 coding DNA: TGTGCCAGCAGCTCTGACGGCGACACTGAAGCTTTCTTT. The full variable domain, rest sourced from reference TRBV7-3 and TRBJ1-1, is GAGVSQTPSNKVTEKGKYVELRCDPISGHTALYWYRQSLGQGPEFLIYFQGTGAADDSGLPNDRFFAVRPEGSVSTLKIQRTERGDSAVYLCASSSDGDTEAFFGQGTRLTVV.

This chain uses TRBV20-1 with TRBJ2-3, with 9 bases lining up with TRBD2. The trim removed 3 bases at V and 10 bases at J, leaving 11 bases unmatched. The CDR3 totals 14 residues. The germline V gene encodes CDR1 DFQATT and CDR2 SNEGSKA (reference sequence). CDR3 sequence reads: CSASLAGGGAPQYF. The CDR3 DNA follows: TGCAGTGCTAGTTTGGCTGGCGGGGGGGCCCCGCAGTATTTT.

This clonotype was recorded many times. V usage is TRBV19 and J usage is TRBJ1-2, with D hard to call. Germline values: CDR1 LNHDA, CDR2 SQIVND (reference sequence). Trimming cost V 9 bases and J 3 bases, with 11 bases left between them. This CDR3 comprises 12 residues. CDR3: CASSQGDYGYTF. CDR3 in DNA: TGTGCCAGCAGCCAAGGTGACTATGGCTACACCTTC.

This clonotype came up a few times. The chain employs TRBV19 and TRBJ1-2, with 7 bases lining up with TRBD1. The CDR3 is made up of 15 amino acids. V lost 7 bases and J lost 4; bases outside the gene matches: 12. Germline V CDR1 and CDR2: LNHDA, SQIVND (reference sequence). The DNA of the CDR3 is TGTGCCAGTACCCCGGGGCAGGGGGTTAGCTATGGCTACACCTTC. It specifies CASTPGQGVSYGYTF. The full variable domain, its missing parts supplied by reference TRBV19 and TRBJ1-2, is DGGITQSPKYLFRKEGQNVTLSCEQNLNHDAMYWYRQDPGQGLRLIYYSQIVNDFQKGDIAEGYSVSREKKESFPLTVTSAQKNPTAFYLCASTPGQGVSYGYTFGSGTRLTVV.

This clonotype was observed many times. The chain has TRBV24-1 and TRBJ2-1, with 12 bases matching TRBD2. V lost 6 bases to trimming and J lost 5 bases; unmatched junction nucleotides: 4. CDR1 KGHDR and CDR2 SFDVKD come from the germline V gene. CDR3 length equals 15 residues. The CDR3 DNA is TGTGCCACCAGTATGACTAGCGGGAGCAACAATGAGCAGTTCTTC. Its protein product is CATSMTSGSNNEQFF.

V is TRBV19 and J is TRBJ2-6, with D possibly being TRBD1 (5 bases). Between the trimmed V and J ends, which lost 2 bases and 0 bases, there was a span of 17 bases. The CDR3 contains 19 residues. Germline values: CDR1 LNHDA, CDR2 SQIVND (reference sequence). As DNA, the CDR3 is TGTGCCAGTAGTATACGCCGACGGGTGGGGCTCTCTGGGGCCAACGTCCTGACTTTC. Amino acid sequence: CASSIRRRVGLSGANVLTF.

The rearrangement joins TRBV19 to TRBJ2-7, with 7 bases matching TRBD1. Germline V lookup: CDR1 LNHDA, CDR2 SQIVND (reference sequence). Trimming removed 0 bases from V and 5 bases from J; junction bases left unmatched: 10. The CDR3 extends over 16 amino acids. CDR3 DNA sequence: TGTGCCAGTAGTATAGATCCCTCAGGGGGATTAAACGAGCAGTACTTC. Amino acids: CASSIDPSGGLNEQYF.

The rearrangement uses TRBV2 and TRBJ2-3; tentative D call: TRBD1 (6 bases). The CDR3 runs 14 residues. Germline CDR1 is SNHLY and CDR2 is FYNNEI. V was clipped by 6 bases and J by 4 bases, with 14 bases between them. The CDR3 nucleotides read TGTGCCAGCAGCAAGGCAGGGGAAGCAGATACGCAGTATTTT. Translation gives CASSKAGEADTQYF.

In its sample, this clonotype was seen many times. This chain joins TRBV7-2 and TRBJ1-6; no clear D. CDR3 length: 16 amino acids. Per the germline V gene, CDR1 is SGHTA and CDR2 is FQGNSA. With 2 bases removed from V and 7 bases from J, the gap between germline ends came to 15 bases. The CDR3: CASSLTAGTVNSPLHF. The DNA for the CDR3 is TGTGCCAGCAGCTTAACGGCCGGAACAGTAAATTCACCCCTCCACTTT.

The table lists this clonotype with a few counts. The V and J genes are TRBV5-1 and TRBJ1-5, with D uncertain. V gave up 7 bases and J gave up 6 bases, with 23 bases separating them. Germline CDR1 reads SGHRS; CDR2 reads YFSETQ. This CDR3 is built from 16 residues. CDR3 sequence reads: CASRQEAPRRSQPQHF. Written as DNA, the CDR3 is TGCGCCAGCCGCCAAGAAGCGCCACGGCGGAGTCAGCCCCAGCATTTT.

J is TRBJ1-3 and V is TRBV10-3; D remains ambiguous. The ends were cut back, 8 bases at V and 8 bases at J, with 22 bases in the middle. The CDR3 contains 15 residues. Germline CDR1 is ENHRY and CDR2 is SYGVKD. The CDR3 coding sequence is TGTGCCATCTTCGAGCCCTCAAACTATGGCTACACCATATATTTT. Residues: CAIFEPSNYGYTIYF.

There are many counts of this clonotype. The J gene is TRBJ2-5, the V gene TRBV2, with a possible D match to TRBD2 (5 bases). CDR1 and CDR2 (germline): SNHLY, FYNNEI. The CDR3 loop spans 15 amino acids. Trimming cost V 3 bases and J 7 bases, with 18 bases left between them. The CDR3 DNA is TGTGCCAGCAGTGAGGGAGCACCCCCTATGGGGACCCAGTACTTC. The encoded protein is CASSEGAPPMGTQYF.

This clonotype was detected many times. This chain joins TRBV20-1 and TRBJ1-1; TRBD1 aligns across 8 bases. Germline assignment: CDR1 DFQATT and CDR2 SNEGSKA (reference sequence). After removal of 5 bases from V and 6 bases from J, the junction contained 5 bases not matched to a gene. The CDR3 length is 12 residues. The CDR3 DNA reads TGCAGTGCTCCCACAGGGGGAGCTGAAGCTTTCTTT. It is translated as CSAPTGGAEAFF.

The genes are TRBV7-3 and TRBJ2-1; 7 bases match TRBD2. This CDR3 has 17 amino acids. In germline, CDR1 is SGHTA, CDR2 FQGTGA. The V gene end was trimmed by 0 bases and the J gene end by 6 bases; junction bases not matched to a gene: 11. The chain's CDR3 is CASSLTGASGPLNEQFF. In DNA, the CDR3 is TGTGCCAGCAGCTTAACAGGCGCTAGCGGACCCCTCAATGAGCAGTTCTTC. Looking up the rest from reference TRBV7-3 and TRBJ2-1 gives the full variable domain: GAGVSQTPSNKVTEKGKYVELRCDPISGHTALYWYRQSLGQGPEFLIYFQGTGAADDSGLPNDRFFAVRPEGSVSTLKIQRTERGDSAVYLCASSLTGASGPLNEQFFGPGTRLTVL.

This clonotype showed up just once. Its ends do not fully match the called genes, so a read error is possible. The chain is built from TRBV5-4 and TRBJ1-2; D unclear. The CDR3 consists of 14 residues. Per germline, CDR1 SGHNT and CDR2 YYREEE (reference sequence). CDR3 nucleotide sequence: TGTGCCAGGAGCTTGGGCAGTTCTAACTATGGCTACACCTTC. Amino acid sequence: CARSLGSSNYGYTF.

In the case of this clonotype: It may be a read error: a sequence one base away is much more abundant. V and J are TRBV19 and TRBJ2-3; possibly TRBD1 for D (5 bases). Germline CDR1 and CDR2: LNHDA and SQIVND (reference sequence). The length of the CDR3 is 15 residues. V shed 3 bases and J shed 2 bases, with 12 bases lying between them. The CDR3 nucleotides read TGTGCCAGTAGTATGGGTACAGGCCACACAGATACGCAGTATTTT. Amino acid sequence: CASSMGTGHTDTQYF. The full variable domain, completed using reference TRBV19 and TRBJ2-3, is DGGITQSPKYLFRKEGQNVTLSCEQNLNHDAMYWYRQDPGQGLRLIYYSQIVNDFQKGDIAEGYSVSREKKESFPLTVTSAQKNPTAFYLCASSMGTGHTDTQYFGPGTRLTVL.

This clonotype was found many times. The gene calls are TRBV27 and TRBJ2-5; D not certain. The CDR3 has 12 amino acids. V dropped 5 bases and J dropped 5 bases, with 9 bases sitting between them. Germline CDR1 reads MNHEY; CDR2 reads SMNVEV (reference sequence). CDR3 amino acids: CASSPRPETQYF. As DNA, the CDR3 is TGTGCCAGCAGTCCCCGCCCGGAGACCCAGTACTTC.

In this sample, this clonotype turned up a few times. A much larger clone differs by one base, so this may be a read error. V and J are TRBV10-1 and TRBJ1-5; the D gene is possibly TRBD1 (6 bases). This CDR3 has 17 amino acids. Germline assignment: CDR1 WNHNN and CDR2 SYGVQD (reference sequence). V was pared by 6 bases and J by 3 bases, with 21 bases between. The CDR3 bases are TGCGCCAGCAGGCGGAGGACAGCCACTCCTTTCAATCAGCCCCAGCATTTT. The encoded protein is CASRRRTATPFNQPQHF.

This clonotype was observed at least ten times. This chain joins TRBV14 and TRBJ2-7; no definite D call. The CDR3 contains 16 residues. The germline V and J ends were trimmed by 5 bases and 2 bases, with 19 bases remaining between them. The germline CDR1 and CDR2 sequences are SGHDN and FVKESK. CDR3 sequence: CASSKSARILPYEQYF. DNA for the CDR3: TGTGCCAGCAGCAAAAGTGCCAGGATCCTTCCCTACGAGCAGTACTTC.

The rearrangement joins TRBV19 to TRBJ2-1, with D possibly matching TRBD1 (5 bases). V lost 0 bases, J lost 0 bases, and 6 bases lay in between. Germline V gene sequence: CDR1 LNHDA, CDR2 SQIVND (reference sequence). This CDR3 spans 15 amino acids. CDR3 loop: CASSIDRDSYNEQFF. CDR3 nucleotides: TGTGCCAGTAGTATAGACAGGGACTCCTACAATGAGCAGTTCTTC. The full variable domain, with the rest looked up from reference TRBV19 and TRBJ2-1, is DGGITQSPKYLFRKEGQNVTLSCEQNLNHDAMYWYRQDPGQGLRLIYYSQIVNDFQKGDIAEGYSVSREKKESFPLTVTSAQKNPTAFYLCASSIDRDSYNEQFFGPGTRLTVL.

This clonotype was detected many times. This chain uses TRBV19 with TRBJ2-7; D gene ambiguous. V was shortened by 6 bases and J by 5 bases, with 14 bases between the two germline ends. Germline CDR1 reads LNHDA; CDR2 reads SQIVND (reference sequence). The CDR3 runs to 13 residues. In DNA, the CDR3 is TGTGCCAGTAGCCCCGACGGAGTGCACGAGCAGTACTTC. It is translated as CASSPDGVHEQYF. The variable domain in full, completed from reference TRBV19 and TRBJ2-7, reads DGGITQSPKYLFRKEGQNVTLSCEQNLNHDAMYWYRQDPGQGLRLIYYSQIVNDFQKGDIAEGYSVSREKKESFPLTVTSAQKNPTAFYLCASSPDGVHEQYFGPGTRLTVT.

This clonotype was observed many times. The chain employs TRBV20-1 and TRBJ1-2; 9 nucleotides match TRBD1. CDR1 is DFQATT, CDR2 SNEGSKA, per germline (reference sequence). CDR3 length: 13 amino acids. J gave up 4 bases and V 5 bases, and 5 bases lay outside the gene matches. The CDR3: CSARTGVGYGYTF. For the CDR3, the DNA is TGCAGTGCTCGGACAGGGGTGGGCTATGGCTACACCTTC.

This clonotype was counted many times. This chain connects TRBV2 to TRBJ2-7; weak D call: TRBD1 (5 bases). There are 13 residues in the CDR3. Per germline, CDR1 SNHLY and CDR2 FYNNEI. Trimming shortened V by 6 bases and J by 2 bases, and 11 bases separated the two germline ends. CDR3 loop: CASRDTGAYEQYF. The CDR3 region has the DNA TGTGCCAGCAGGGATACAGGAGCCTACGAGCAGTACTTC.

This clonotype was seen a few times. The chain has TRBV10-3 and TRBJ1-2; D is unresolved. This CDR3 is 11 amino acids long. Trimming pared 10 bases from V and 6 bases from J, leaving 12 bases between. The germline V gene encodes CDR1 ENHRY and CDR2 SYGVKD. In nucleotides, the CDR3 is TGTGCCAGCAACCAGGCAGATGGCTACACCTTC. It is translated as CASNQADGYTF.

The chain uses TRBV7-6 and TRBJ2-7; 9 nucleotides align to TRBD2. From germline, CDR1 is SGHVS and CDR2 FNYEAQ. The J segment lost 2 bases and the V segment lost 0 bases, leaving 14 bases of the junction unmatched. The CDR3 sequence is 19 residues long. The CDR3 coding sequence is TGTGCCAGCAGCTTAGCGGTCGGGGCGGGAGGGCCTTTCCCCTACGAGCAGTACTTC. Amino acids: CASSLAVGAGGPFPYEQYF.